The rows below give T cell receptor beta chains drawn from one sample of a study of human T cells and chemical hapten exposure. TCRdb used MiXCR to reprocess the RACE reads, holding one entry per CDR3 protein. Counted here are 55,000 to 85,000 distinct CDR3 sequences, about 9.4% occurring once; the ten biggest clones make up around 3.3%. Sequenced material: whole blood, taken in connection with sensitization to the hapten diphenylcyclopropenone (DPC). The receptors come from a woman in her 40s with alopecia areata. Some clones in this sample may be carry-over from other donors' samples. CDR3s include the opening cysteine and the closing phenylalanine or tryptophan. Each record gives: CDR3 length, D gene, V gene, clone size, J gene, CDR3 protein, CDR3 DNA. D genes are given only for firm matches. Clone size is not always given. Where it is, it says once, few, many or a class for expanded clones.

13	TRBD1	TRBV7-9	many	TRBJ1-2	CASSKTGVYGYTF	TGTGCCAGCAGCAAGACAGGGGTCTATGGCTACACCTTC
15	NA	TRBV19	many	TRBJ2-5	CASSIDPTWGETQYF	TGTGCCAGTAGTATAGATCCGACATGGGGAGAGACCCAGTACTTC
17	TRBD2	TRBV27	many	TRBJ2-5	CASRGLGSGAFQETQYF	TGTGCCAGCAGGGGACTAGGCAGCGGGGCCTTCCAAGAGACCCAGTACTTC
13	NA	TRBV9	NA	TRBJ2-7	CASSVGVAYEQYF	TGTGCCAGCAGCGTAGGGGTAGCCTACGAGCAGTACTTC
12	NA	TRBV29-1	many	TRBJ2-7	CSVDIGSIEQYF	TGCAGCGTTGATATTGGGTCGATCGAGCAGTACTTC
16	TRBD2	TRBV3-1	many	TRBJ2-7	CASSQGQGGGSYEQYF	TGTGCCAGCAGCCAAGGGCAAGGCGGGGGGTCCTACGAGCAGTACTTC
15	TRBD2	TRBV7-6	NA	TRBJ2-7	CASSFAGGRIGEQYF	TGTGCCAGCAGCTTTGCGGGAGGACGGATCGGGGAGCAGTACTTC
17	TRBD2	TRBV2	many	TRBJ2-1	CASSNPPGGTSYNEQFF	TGTGCCAGCAGTAATCCTCCGGGGGGGACTTCCTACAATGAGCAGTTCTTC
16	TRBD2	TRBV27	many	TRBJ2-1	CASRFTSGGAYNEQFF	TGTGCCAGCAGATTTACTAGCGGGGGGGCCTACAATGAGCAGTTCTTC
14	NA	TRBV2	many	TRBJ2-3	CASSDRGGADTQYF	TGTGCCAGCAGTGACAGGGGTGGCGCAGATACGCAGTATTTT
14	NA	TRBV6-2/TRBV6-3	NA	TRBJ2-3	CASRGGLSTDTQYF	TGTGCCTCCCGCGGGGGCCTTAGCACAGATACGCAGTATTTT
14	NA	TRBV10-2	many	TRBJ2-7	CASSRDGLNQEQYF	TGCGCCAGCAGTAGAGACGGGCTAAATCAGGAGCAGTACTTC
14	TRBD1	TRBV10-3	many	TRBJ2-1	CVSTDRVPYNEQFF	TGTGTAAGTACCGACAGGGTACCCTACAATGAGCAGTTCTTC
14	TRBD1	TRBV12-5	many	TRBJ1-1	CASGPQGANTEAFF	TGTGCTAGTGGGCCACAGGGGGCTAACACTGAAGCTTTCTTT
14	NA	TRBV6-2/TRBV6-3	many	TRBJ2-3	CASSYGPGPDTQYF	TGTGCCAGCAGTTACGGGCCGGGGCCGGATACGCAGTATTTT
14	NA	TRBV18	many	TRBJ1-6	CASATNSYNSPLHF	TGTGCCAGCGCGACAAACTCCTATAATTCACCCCTCCACTTT
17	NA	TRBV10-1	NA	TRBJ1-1	CASSESSLTGTDTEAFF	TGCGCCAGCAGTGAGTCTTCCTTAACAGGTACCGACACTGAAGCTTTCTTT
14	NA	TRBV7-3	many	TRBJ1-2	CASSLDSGNYGYTF	TGTGCCAGCAGCTTAGATTCAGGAAACTATGGCTACACCTTC
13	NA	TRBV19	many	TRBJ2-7	CASSKPGPYEQYF	TGTGCCAGTAGTAAGCCGGGACCCTACGAGCAGTACTTC
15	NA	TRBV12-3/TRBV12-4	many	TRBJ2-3	CASSPYSSSTDTQYF	TGTGCCAGCAGTCCGTACAGTAGTAGCACAGATACGCAGTATTTT
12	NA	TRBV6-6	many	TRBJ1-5	CASSDGVQPQHF	TGTGCCAGCAGTGACGGAGTTCAGCCCCAGCATTTT
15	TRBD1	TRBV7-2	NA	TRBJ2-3	CASSRRQGSGDTQYF	TGTGCCAGCAGCCGCAGACAGGGGTCAGGGGATACGCAGTATTTT